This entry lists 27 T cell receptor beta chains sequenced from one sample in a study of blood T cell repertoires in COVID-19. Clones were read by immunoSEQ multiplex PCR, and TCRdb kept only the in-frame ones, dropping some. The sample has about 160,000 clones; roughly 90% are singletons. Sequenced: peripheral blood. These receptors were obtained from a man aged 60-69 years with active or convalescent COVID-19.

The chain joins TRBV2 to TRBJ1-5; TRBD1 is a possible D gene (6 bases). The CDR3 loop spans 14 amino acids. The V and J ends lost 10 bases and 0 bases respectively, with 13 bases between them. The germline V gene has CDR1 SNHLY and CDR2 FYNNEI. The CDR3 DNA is TGTGCCACCCAACAGGGTTTTAGCAATCAGCCCCAGCATTTT. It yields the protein CATQQGFSNQPQHF.

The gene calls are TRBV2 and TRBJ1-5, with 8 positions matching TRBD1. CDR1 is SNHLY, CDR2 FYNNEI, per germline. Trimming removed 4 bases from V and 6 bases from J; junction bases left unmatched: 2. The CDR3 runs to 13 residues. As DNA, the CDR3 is TGTGCCAGCAGTGCGGACAGGGCTCAGCCCCAGCATTTT. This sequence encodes CASSADRAQPQHF.

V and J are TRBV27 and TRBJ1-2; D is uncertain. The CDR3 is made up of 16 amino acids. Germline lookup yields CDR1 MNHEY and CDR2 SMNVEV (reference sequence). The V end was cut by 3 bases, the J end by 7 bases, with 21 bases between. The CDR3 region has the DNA TGTGCCAGCAGTTTGGGAGGGAAACTTAACTCATTTGGCTACACCTTC. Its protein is CASSLGGKLNSFGYTF.

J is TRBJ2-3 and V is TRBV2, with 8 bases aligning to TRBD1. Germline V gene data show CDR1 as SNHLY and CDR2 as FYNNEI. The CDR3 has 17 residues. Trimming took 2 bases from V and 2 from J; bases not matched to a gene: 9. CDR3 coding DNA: TGTGCCAGCAGTGAATCTGGGCGACAGGGGCCCACAGATACGCAGTATTTT. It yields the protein CASSESGRQGPTDTQYF.

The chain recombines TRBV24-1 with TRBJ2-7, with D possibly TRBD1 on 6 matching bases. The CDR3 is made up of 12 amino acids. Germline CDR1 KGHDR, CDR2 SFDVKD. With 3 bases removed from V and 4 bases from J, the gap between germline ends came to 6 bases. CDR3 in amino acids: CATSDRGYEQYF. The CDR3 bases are TGTGCCACCAGTGATAGGGGGTACGAGCAGTACTTC.

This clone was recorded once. This CDR3 is CASSMITGGSYNSPLHF. CDR3 coding DNA: TGTGCCAGCAGTATGATCACAGGGGGCTCCTATAATTCACCCCTCCACTTT. The chain employs TRBV28 and TRBJ1-6, with 8 bases identical to TRBD1. CDR1 and CDR2 (germline): MDHEN, SYDVKM. The CDR3 loop spans 17 amino acids. V gave up 5 bases and J gave up 0 bases; unmatched junction bases: 6. The complete variable domain, with remaining parts taken from reference TRBV28 and TRBJ1-6, reads DVKVTQSSRYLVKRTGEKVFLECVQDMDHENMFWYRQDPGLGLRLIYFSYDVKMKEKGDIPEGYSVSREKKERFSLILESASTNQTSMYLCASSMITGGSYNSPLHFGNGTRLTVT.

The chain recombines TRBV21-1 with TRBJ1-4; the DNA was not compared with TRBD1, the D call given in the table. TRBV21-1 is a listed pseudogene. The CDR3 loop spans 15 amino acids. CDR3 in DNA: TGTGCCAGCAGCAAAATCCGGCAGGTGCTTGAAAAACTGTTTTTT. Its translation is CASSKIRQVLEKLFF.

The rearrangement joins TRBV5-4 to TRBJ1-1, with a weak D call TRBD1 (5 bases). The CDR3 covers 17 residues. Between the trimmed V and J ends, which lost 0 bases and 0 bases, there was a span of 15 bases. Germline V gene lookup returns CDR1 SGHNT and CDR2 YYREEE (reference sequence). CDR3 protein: CASSLAPWRGVNTEAFF. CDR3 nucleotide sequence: TGTGCCAGCAGCTTGGCCCCGTGGAGGGGCGTGAACACTGAAGCTTTCTTT.

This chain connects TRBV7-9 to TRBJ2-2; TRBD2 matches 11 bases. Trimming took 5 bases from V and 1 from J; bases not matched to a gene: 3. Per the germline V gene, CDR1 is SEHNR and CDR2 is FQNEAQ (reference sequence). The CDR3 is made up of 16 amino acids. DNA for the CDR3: TGTGCCAGCAGCCGACTAGCGGGAATGAACACCGGGGAGCTGTTTTTT. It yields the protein CASSRLAGMNTGELFF. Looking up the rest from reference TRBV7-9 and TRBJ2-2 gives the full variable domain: DTGVSQNPRHKITKRGQNVTFRCDPISEHNRLYWYRQTLGQGPEFLTYFQNEAQLEKSRLLSDRFSAERPKGSFSTLEIQRTEQGDSAMYLCASSRLAGMNTGELFFGEGSRLTVL.

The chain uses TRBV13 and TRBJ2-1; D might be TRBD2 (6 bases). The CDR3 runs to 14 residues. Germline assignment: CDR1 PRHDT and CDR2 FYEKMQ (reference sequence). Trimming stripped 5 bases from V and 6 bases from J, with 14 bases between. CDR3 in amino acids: CASSPPLARNEQFF. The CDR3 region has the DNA TGTGCCAGCAGCCCGCCCCTAGCGCGCAATGAGCAGTTCTTC.

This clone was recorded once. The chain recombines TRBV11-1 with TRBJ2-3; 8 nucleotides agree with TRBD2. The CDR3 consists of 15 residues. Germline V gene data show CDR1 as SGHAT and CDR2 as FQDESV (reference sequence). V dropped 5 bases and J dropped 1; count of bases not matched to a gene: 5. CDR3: CASSPLSGGTDTQYF. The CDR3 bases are TGTGCCAGCAGCCCCCTTAGCGGGGGCACAGATACGCAGTATTTT.

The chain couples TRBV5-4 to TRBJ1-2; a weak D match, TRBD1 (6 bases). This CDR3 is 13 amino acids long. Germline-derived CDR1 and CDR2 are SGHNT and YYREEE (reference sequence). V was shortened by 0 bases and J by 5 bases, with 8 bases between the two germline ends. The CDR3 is CASSLAGDYGYTF. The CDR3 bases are TGTGCCAGCAGCTTGGCAGGGGATTATGGCTACACCTTC.

DNA for the CDR3: TGTGCCAGCAGCCAAAGGGGAGGCGGGACCCTCGGTCACACCGGGGAGCTGTTTTTT. It specifies CASSQRGGGTLGHTGELFF. The chain combines TRBV4-2 with TRBJ2-2; a weak D match, TRBD2 (6 bases). Trimming shortened V by 2 bases and J by 3 bases, and 22 bases separated the two germline ends. Germline values: CDR1 LGHNA, CDR2 YNFKEQ. The CDR3 covers 19 residues.

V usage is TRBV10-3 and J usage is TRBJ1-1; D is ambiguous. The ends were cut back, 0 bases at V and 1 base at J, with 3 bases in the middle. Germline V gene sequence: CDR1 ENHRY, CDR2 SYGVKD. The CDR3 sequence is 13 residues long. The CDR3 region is CAISESQNTEAFF. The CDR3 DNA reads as TGTGCCATCAGTGAGTCCCAGAACACTGAAGCTTTCTTT.

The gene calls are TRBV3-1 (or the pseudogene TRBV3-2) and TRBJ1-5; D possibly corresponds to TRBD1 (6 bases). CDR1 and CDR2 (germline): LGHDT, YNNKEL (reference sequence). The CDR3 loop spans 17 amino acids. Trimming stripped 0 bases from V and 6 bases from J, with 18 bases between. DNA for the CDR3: TGTGCCAGCAGCCAAGATGACATGGGGGGGCGCGGTCAGCCCCAGCATTTT. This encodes CASSQDDMGGRGQPQHF.

As DNA, the CDR3 is TGCGCCAGCAGTGAGCCAGCTGCCTCCGGACAGATCTTGGGTACAGATACGCAGTATTTT. Translated, it gives CASSEPAASGQILGTDTQYF. J is TRBJ2-3 and V is TRBV10-1; D perhaps matches TRBD1 (6 bases). Germline lookup yields CDR1 WNHNN and CDR2 SYGVQD (reference sequence). CDR3 size: 20 residues. V was pared by 2 bases and J by 3 bases, with 27 bases between.

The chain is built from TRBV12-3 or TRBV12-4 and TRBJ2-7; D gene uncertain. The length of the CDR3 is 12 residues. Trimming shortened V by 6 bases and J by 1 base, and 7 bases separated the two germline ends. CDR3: CASRAESYEQYF. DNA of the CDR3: TGTGCCAGCAGGGCCGAATCCTACGAGCAGTACTTC.

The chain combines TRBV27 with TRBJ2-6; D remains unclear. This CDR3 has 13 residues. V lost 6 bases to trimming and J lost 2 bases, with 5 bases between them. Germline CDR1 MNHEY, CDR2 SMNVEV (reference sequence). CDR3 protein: CASSQAGANVLTF. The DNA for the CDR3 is TGTGCCAGCAGCCAGGCTGGGGCCAACGTCCTGACTTTC.

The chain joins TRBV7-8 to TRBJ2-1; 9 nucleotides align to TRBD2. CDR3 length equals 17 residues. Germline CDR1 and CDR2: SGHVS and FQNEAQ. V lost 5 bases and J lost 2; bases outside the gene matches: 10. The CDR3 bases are TGTGCCAGCAGCCGAGGGGCGGGGGGGCGAGCCTACAATGAGCAGTTCTTC. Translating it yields CASSRGAGGRAYNEQFF.

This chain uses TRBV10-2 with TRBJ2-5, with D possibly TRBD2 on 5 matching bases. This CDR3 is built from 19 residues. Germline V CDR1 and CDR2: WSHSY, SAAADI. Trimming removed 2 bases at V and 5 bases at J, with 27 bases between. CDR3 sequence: CASSERGKYAGNPQETQYF. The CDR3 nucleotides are TGCGCCAGCAGTGAGAGAGGAAAATATGCCGGGAACCCCCAGGAGACCCAGTACTTC.

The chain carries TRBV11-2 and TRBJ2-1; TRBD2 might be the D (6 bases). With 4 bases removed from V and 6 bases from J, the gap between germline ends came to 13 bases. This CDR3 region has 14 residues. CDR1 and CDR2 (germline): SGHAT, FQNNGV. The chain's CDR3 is CASSSTRLVNEQFF. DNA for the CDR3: TGTGCCAGCAGCTCCACCCGACTAGTCAATGAGCAGTTCTTC.

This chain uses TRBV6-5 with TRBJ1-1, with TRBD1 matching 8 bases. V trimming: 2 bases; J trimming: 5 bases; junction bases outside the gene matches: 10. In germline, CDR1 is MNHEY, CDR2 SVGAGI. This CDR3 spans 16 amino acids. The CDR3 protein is CASSYRSQGGRTEAFF. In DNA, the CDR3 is TGTGCCAGCAGTTACAGATCACAGGGGGGGAGGACTGAAGCTTTCTTT.

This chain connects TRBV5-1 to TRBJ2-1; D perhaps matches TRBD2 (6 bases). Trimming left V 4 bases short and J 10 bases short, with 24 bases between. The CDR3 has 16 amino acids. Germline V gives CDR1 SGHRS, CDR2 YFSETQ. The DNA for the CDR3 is TGCGCCAGCAGCCAGGGACTCTCGTACCTAATGTCGGAGCAGTTCTTC. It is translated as CASSQGLSYLMSEQFF.

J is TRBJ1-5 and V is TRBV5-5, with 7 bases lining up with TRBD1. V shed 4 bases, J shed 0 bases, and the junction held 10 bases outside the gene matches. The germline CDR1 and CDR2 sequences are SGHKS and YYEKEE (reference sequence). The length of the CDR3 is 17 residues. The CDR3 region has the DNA TGTGCCAGCAGCCCGGGACTTGGGACAGATAGCAATCAGCCCCAGCATTTT. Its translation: CASSPGLGTDSNQPQHF.

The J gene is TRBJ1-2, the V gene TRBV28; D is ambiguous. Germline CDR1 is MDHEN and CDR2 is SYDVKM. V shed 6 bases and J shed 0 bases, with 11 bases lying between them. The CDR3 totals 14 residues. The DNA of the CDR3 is TGTGCCAGCAGGGGAGGGCTAGCTAACTATGGCTACACCTTC. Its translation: CASRGGLANYGYTF.

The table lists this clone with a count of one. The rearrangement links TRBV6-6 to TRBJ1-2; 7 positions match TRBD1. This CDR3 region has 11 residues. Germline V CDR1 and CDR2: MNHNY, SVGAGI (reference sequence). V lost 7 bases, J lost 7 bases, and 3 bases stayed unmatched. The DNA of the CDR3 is TGTGCCAGCATGTACAGGGGTGGCTACACCTTC. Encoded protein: CASMYRGGYTF.

The chain's CDR3 is CASSPMAGFSYEQYF. CDR3 in DNA: TGTGCCAGCAGCCCAATGGCGGGGTTCTCCTACGAGCAGTACTTC. The V call is TRBV2, the J call TRBJ2-7, with D perhaps TRBD2 (6 bases). This CDR3 is built from 15 residues. The V gene lost 6 bases and the J gene lost 0 bases, with 15 bases spanning the gap. CDR1 is SNHLY and CDR2 is FYNNEI in the germline V gene.